These 10 T cell receptor beta chains were sequenced from one sample in a study of T cells in Graves' hyperthyroidism and ophthalmopathy. The CDR3 regions of TCR beta were amplified from RNA transcripts. The TCR CDR3 first-round RT-PCR relied on the HTBI primer set. From the multiplex PCR reads, TCRdb called clonotypes with MiXCR, one entry per CDR3 protein. The table includes roughly 500,000 distinct CDR3 sequences, around 15% detected once. Sequenced sample: blood. Receptors were obtained from a woman younger than 45 with Graves' ophthalmopathy.

This clonotype was counted between two and nine times. This could be a read error, since a much larger clone is one nucleotide away. V is TRBV6-1 and J is TRBJ1-1; the match to TRBD1 covers 7 bases. J gave up 0 bases and V 4 bases, and 8 bases lay outside the gene matches. Germline V gene data show CDR1 as MNHNS and CDR2 as SASEGT. The CDR3 covers 16 residues. The CDR3 DNA reads TGTGCCAGCAGTGCAGGACAGGACCTTATGAACACTGAAGCTTTCTTT. Amino acids: CASSAGQDLMNTEAFF.

The V and J genes are TRBV24-1 and TRBJ2-1; D remains unclear. Trimming took off 0 bases at V and 6 bases at J, with 11 bases between the two ends. The germline CDR1 and CDR2 sequences are KGHDR and SFDVKD. The CDR3 spans 15 residues. The CDR3 loop reads CATSDLSAFSNEQFF. CDR3 DNA: TGTGCCACCAGTGATTTGTCGGCCTTTTCCAATGAGCAGTTCTTC.

This clonotype showed up many times. The chain is built from TRBV29-1 and TRBJ2-7, with no clear D. Germline CDR1 and CDR2: SQVTM and ANQGSEA. This CDR3 region has 12 residues. V shed 4 bases and J shed 1 base, with 8 bases lying between them. CDR3 coding DNA: TGCAGCGTTGCCTCGGGTTCCTACGAGCAGTACTTC. Translated, it gives CSVASGSYEQYF.

The chain recombines TRBV4-1 with TRBJ2-4; D gene ambiguous. CDR1 and CDR2 from the germline V gene are MGHRA and YSYEKL. The CDR3 has 12 amino acids. V gave up 3 bases and J gave up 7 bases, with 7 bases separating them. The CDR3 loop is CASSHLRNIQYF. The CDR3 nucleotides are TGCGCCAGCAGCCATCTTCGGAACATTCAGTACTTC.

In its sample, this clonotype was seen many times. The rearrangement uses TRBV28 and TRBJ2-7; 9 bases are a match to TRBD1. The ends lost 6 bases at V and 2 bases at J; junction bases unmatched: 8. The CDR3 consists of 15 residues. Germline assignment: CDR1 MDHEN and CDR2 SYDVKM. DNA of the CDR3: TGTGCCAGCAGCCATACCGGGACAGGGACCTACGAGCAGTACTTC. Its protein is CASSHTGTGTYEQYF.

This clonotype was detected a few times. The CDR3 reads CASSIYGNQPQHF. The CDR3 bases are TGTGCCAGTAGTATTTATGGCAATCAGCCCCAGCATTTT. The V call is TRBV19, the J call TRBJ1-5; D gene ambiguous. There are 13 residues in the CDR3. Germline V gene sequence: CDR1 LNHDA, CDR2 SQIVND (reference sequence). V lost 3 bases and J 2 bases, leaving 5 bases between the germline ends.

This clonotype has only a few counts. The chain has TRBV6-1 and TRBJ1-1; no reliable D call. V was pared by 7 bases and J by 1 base, with 10 bases between. Germline assignment: CDR1 MNHNS and CDR2 SASEGT. The CDR3 runs 13 residues. CDR3 region: CASTPGGNTEAFF. The CDR3 DNA sequence: TGTGCCAGCACCCCCGGCGGGAACACTGAAGCTTTCTTT.

The V and J genes are TRBV28 and TRBJ1-5, with D tentatively TRBD1 (5 bases). V was clipped by 10 bases and J by 2 bases, with 9 bases between them. The CDR3 is made up of 12 amino acids. Germline assignment: CDR1 MDHEN and CDR2 SYDVKM. CDR3 amino acids: CANGAGNQPQHF. The DNA of the CDR3 is TGTGCCAATGGGGCAGGCAATCAGCCCCAGCATTTT.

This chain uses TRBV19 with TRBJ1-5, with 8 positions matching TRBD1. V lost 6 bases, J lost 0 bases, and 7 bases stayed unmatched. Germline CDR1 reads LNHDA; CDR2 reads SQIVND (reference sequence). The CDR3 covers 16 residues. CDR3 loop: CASSSRDRNSNQPQHF. As DNA, the CDR3 is TGTGCCAGTAGCAGCCGGGACAGGAATAGCAATCAGCCCCAGCATTTT.

The table lists this clonotype with a few counts. CDR3 protein: CASSLSVQGVAKNIQYF. CDR3 nucleotides: TGTGCCAGCAGTCTATCCGTACAGGGGGTTGCCAAAAACATTCAGTACTTC. This rearrangement joins TRBV7-8 to TRBJ2-4, with 8 bases matching TRBD1. The germline gives CDR1 SGHVS, CDR2 FQNEAQ. The CDR3 consists of 17 residues. Trimming removed 6 bases from V and 1 base from J; junction bases left unmatched: 11.